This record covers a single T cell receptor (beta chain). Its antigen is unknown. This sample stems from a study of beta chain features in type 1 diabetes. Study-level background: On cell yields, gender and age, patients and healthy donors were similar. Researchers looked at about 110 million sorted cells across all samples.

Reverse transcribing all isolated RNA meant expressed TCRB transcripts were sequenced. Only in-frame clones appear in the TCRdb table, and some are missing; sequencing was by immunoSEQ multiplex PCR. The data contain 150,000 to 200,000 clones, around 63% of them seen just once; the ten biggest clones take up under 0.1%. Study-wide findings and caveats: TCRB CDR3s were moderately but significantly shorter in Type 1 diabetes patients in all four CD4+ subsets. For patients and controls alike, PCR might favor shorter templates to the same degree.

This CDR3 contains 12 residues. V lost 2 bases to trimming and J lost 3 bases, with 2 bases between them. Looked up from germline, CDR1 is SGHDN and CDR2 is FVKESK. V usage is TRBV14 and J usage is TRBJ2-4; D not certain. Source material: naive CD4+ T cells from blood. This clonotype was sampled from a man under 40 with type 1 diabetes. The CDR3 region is CASSQNKNIQYF. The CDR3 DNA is TGTGCCAGCAGCCAAAACAAAAACATTCAGTACTTC.